These 30 T cell receptor beta chains were sequenced from one sample in a study of OX40 agonist ivuxolimab in advanced cancers. Only in-frame clones appear in the TCRdb table, and some are missing; sequencing was by immunoSEQ multiplex PCR. The sample yields about 43,000 clones, approximately 84% seen once. The sequencing here drew on CD4+ or CD8+ T cells sorted from blood, taken in a trial of the OX40 agonist ivuxolimab. These receptors all stem from an adult with an advanced solid tumor such as melanoma, head and neck, liver or kidney cancer.

The chain employs TRBV30 and TRBJ1-2; D is unresolved. CDR3 length: 13 amino acids. Trimming took off 0 bases at V and 6 bases at J, with 11 bases between the two ends. Germline V gene data show CDR1 as GTSNPN and CDR2 as SVGIG (reference sequence). The CDR3 DNA is TGTGCCTGGAGTGTACTGGGGTCGGATGGCTACACCTTC. This encodes CAWSVLGSDGYTF.

CDR3 in DNA: TGCAGCGTTGAAGTAGCCTCGACATCCTACGAGCAGTACTTC. This encodes CSVEVASTSYEQYF. The chain recombines TRBV29-1 with TRBJ2-7, with D uncertain. The CDR3 covers 14 residues. Germline CDR1 SQVTM, CDR2 ANQGSEA. The V end was cut by 1 base, the J end by 1 base, with 11 bases between.

The chain combines TRBV7-2 with TRBJ1-1, with 9 positions matching TRBD1. CDR1 is SGHTA, CDR2 FQGNSA, per germline. With 4 bases clipped from V and 1 base from J, the junction kept 10 bases outside the gene matches. The CDR3 totals 17 residues. The DNA for the CDR3 is TGTGCCAGCAGCTCGGACACAGGGGGCTTAAGGAACACTGAAGCTTTCTTT. This codes for CASSSDTGGLRNTEAFF.

The sample holds one count of this clone. V and J are TRBV11-2 and TRBJ1-4, with 7 nucleotides matching TRBD1. This CDR3 region has 16 residues. V shed 5 bases, J shed 8 bases, and the junction held 14 bases outside the gene matches. CDR1 is SGHAT and CDR2 is FQNNGV in the germline V gene. In nucleotides, the CDR3 is TGTGCCAGCAGCCCGGACCCGACAGGGTTTAACGAAAAACTGTTTTTT. Protein: CASSPDPTGFNEKLFF.

Here the CDR3 DNA reads TGTGCCAGCAGCGATGGGGGCGGCTACACCTTC. Translated: CASSDGGGYTF. The chain uses TRBV7-9 and TRBJ1-2; weak D call: TRBD1 (6 bases). The CDR3 covers 11 residues. CDR1 and CDR2 (germline): SEHNR, FQNEAQ (reference sequence). V shed 5 bases and J shed 8 bases, with 9 bases lying between them.

The chain recombines TRBV29-1 with TRBJ2-2, with D unclear. The CDR3 spans 13 residues. The V and J ends lost 1 base and 7 bases respectively, with 10 bases between them. The germline V gene has CDR1 SQVTM and CDR2 ANQGSEA. CDR3 coding DNA: TGCAGCGTTGAAGGGCGGAGTCTCGGGGAGCTGTTTTTT. This codes for CSVEGRSLGELFF.

This chain connects TRBV2 to TRBJ2-5; D possibly corresponds to TRBD1 (8 bases). Gene TRBJ2-7 matches the end of the DNA better, so the J call may be wrong. Per the germline V gene, CDR1 is SNHLY and CDR2 is FYNNEI. The CDR3 runs 13 residues. The CDR3 loop is CASSLQGGVEQYF. The CDR3, as DNA: TGTGCCAGCAGCTTACAGGGGGGGGTCGAGCAGTACTTC.

The rearrangement joins TRBV18 to TRBJ2-5; D is unclear. The ends were cut back, 2 bases at V and 5 bases at J, with 9 bases in the middle. CDR1 and CDR2 (germline): KGHSH, LQKENI. This CDR3 is 13 amino acids long. The CDR3 here is CASSPSRRETQYF. CDR3 sequence (DNA): TGTGCCAGCTCACCATCTAGAAGGGAGACCCAGTACTTC. Filled out from reference TRBV18 and TRBJ2-5, the complete variable domain reads NAGVMQNPRHLVRRRGQEARLRCSPMKGHSHVYWYRQLPEEGLKFMVYLQKENIIDESGMPKERFSAEFPKEGPSILRIQQVVRGDSAAYFCASSPSRRETQYFGPGTRLLVL.

The V gene is TRBV11-2, the J gene TRBJ1-1; tentative D call: TRBD1 (5 bases). Germline V CDR1 and CDR2: SGHAT, FQNNGV. CDR3 length: 14 amino acids. Trimming stripped 4 bases from V and 4 bases from J, with 13 bases between. This chain's CDR3 is CASSSSGGVTEAFF. In nucleotides, the CDR3 is TGTGCCAGCAGCTCCTCGGGGGGGGTCACTGAAGCTTTCTTT.

The rearrangement uses TRBV5-4 and TRBJ2-3; TRBD2 matches at 9 bases. Germline values: CDR1 SGHNT, CDR2 YYREEE (reference sequence). The V segment lost 5 bases and the J segment 4 bases; nucleotides outside the gene matches: 5. This CDR3 comprises 14 residues. CDR3 DNA sequence: TGTGCCAGCAGGCGCGGGAGGGAATCAGATACGCAGTATTTT. Translated, it gives CASRRGRESDTQYF.

The chain recombines TRBV30 with TRBJ2-7; D might be TRBD2 (5 bases). Per the germline V gene, CDR1 is GTSNPN and CDR2 is SVGIG (reference sequence). The CDR3 runs 14 residues. The V end was cut by 1 base, the J end by 7 bases, with 17 bases between. The CDR3 region has the DNA TGTGCCTGGAGTGAAGTGGCGCGGGCGAGTGAGCAGTACTTC. It yields the protein CAWSEVARASEQYF.

This rearrangement joins TRBV19 to TRBJ2-4; 7 positions agree with TRBD2. This CDR3 comprises 15 residues. CDR1 is LNHDA and CDR2 is SQIVND in the germline V gene (reference sequence). V was clipped by 4 bases and J by 3 bases; unmatched bases: 6. In DNA, the CDR3 is TGTGCCAGTAGTAGAAAGACGGGAGGCAAAAACATTCAGTACTTC. Translation gives CASSRKTGGKNIQYF.

The chain carries TRBV29-1 and TRBJ2-3; 15 nucleotides align to TRBD2. CDR1 is SQVTM, CDR2 ANQGSEA, per germline. Trimming took 6 bases from V and 7 from J; bases not matched to a gene: 5. The CDR3 runs 14 residues. The CDR3 protein is CSVTGLAGGYTQYF. The DNA of the CDR3 is TGCAGCGTGACGGGACTAGCGGGGGGTTATACGCAGTATTTT.

The rearrangement links TRBV5-1 to TRBJ2-5, with unresolved D. Looked up from germline, CDR1 is SGHRS and CDR2 is YFSETQ. The CDR3 consists of 15 residues. Trimming shortened V by 3 bases and J by 4 bases, and 16 bases separated the two germline ends. Here the CDR3 reads CASSWPVGWGETQYF. The DNA for the CDR3 is TGCGCCAGCAGCTGGCCCGTGGGGTGGGGAGAGACCCAGTACTTC.

CDR3 DNA: TGTGCCAGCAGCTTGGCTGGGGGGCGCGGCACAGATACGCAGTATTTT. As protein: CASSLAGGRGTDTQYF. V is TRBV5-4 and J is TRBJ2-3; tentatively, D is TRBD1 or TRBD2 (6 bases each). The CDR3 covers 16 residues. The V and J ends lost 0 bases and 1 base respectively, with 12 bases between them. Germline V lookup: CDR1 SGHNT, CDR2 YYREEE (reference sequence).

This chain joins TRBV9 and TRBJ2-3, with D possibly matching TRBD1 (6 bases). Trimming removed 4 bases at V and 4 bases at J, with 16 bases between. The CDR3 spans 15 residues. Germline lookup yields CDR1 SGDLS and CDR2 YYNGEE. This CDR3 is CASSLQGYGADTQYF. The CDR3 DNA follows: TGTGCCAGCAGCTTACAGGGATATGGGGCAGATACGCAGTATTTT. The entire variable domain, with the rest obtained from reference TRBV9 and TRBJ2-3, is as follows: DSGVTQTPKHLITATGQRVTLRCSPRSGDLSVYWYQQSLDQGLQFLIQYYNGEERAKGNILERFSAQQFPDLHSELNLSSLELGDSALYFCASSLQGYGADTQYFGPGTRLTVL.

The chain has TRBV9 and TRBJ1-6; D perhaps matches TRBD1 (6 bases). CDR3 size: 15 residues. In germline, CDR1 is SGDLS, CDR2 YYNGEE. With 0 bases removed from V and 7 bases from J, the gap between germline ends came to 11 bases. CDR3 region: CASSVDQQGNSPLHF. CDR3 DNA sequence: TGTGCCAGCAGCGTAGATCAACAGGGCAATTCACCCCTCCACTTT.

This clone was recorded a few times. The chain carries TRBV28 and TRBJ1-2; D is perhaps TRBD1 (5 bases). The V and J ends lost 11 bases and 7 bases respectively, with 17 bases between them. In germline, CDR1 is MDHEN, CDR2 SYDVKM. This CDR3 is 12 amino acids long. CDR3 sequence: CAAGSRVAGYTF. CDR3 bases: TGTGCCGCAGGGTCCAGGGTGGCTGGCTACACCTTC.

This chain joins TRBV10-1 and TRBJ2-5; the match to TRBD1 covers 12 bases. The CDR3 is 18 residues long. Germline-derived CDR1 and CDR2 are WNHNN and SYGVQD (reference sequence). Trimming cost V 3 bases and J 9 bases; bases outside gene matches: 17. This CDR3 is CASSDGLSGTGGFWAQYF. Here the CDR3 DNA reads TGCGCCAGCAGTGATGGGCTATCCGGGACAGGGGGCTTTTGGGCCCAGTACTTC.

This chain uses TRBV5-1 with TRBJ1-2; D call uncertain. Trimming took off 3 bases at V and 0 bases at J, with 9 bases between the two ends. CDR3 length: 14 residues. Germline V gene lookup returns CDR1 SGHRS and CDR2 YFSETQ. The DNA of the CDR3 is TGCGCCAGCAGCTCCCAGGTCTCTAACTATGGCTACACCTTC. This translates into CASSSQVSNYGYTF.

V and J are TRBV20-1 and TRBJ1-2; no clear D gene. Germline-derived CDR1 and CDR2 are DFQATT and SNEGSKA (reference sequence). The CDR3 has 8 residues. Trimming took 8 bases from V and 6 from J, leaving 4 bases between them. CDR3 residues: CSPHGYTF. CDR3 DNA: TGCAGTCCCCATGGCTACACCTTC.

The table lists this clone with a count of one. The V call is TRBV6-4, the J call TRBJ2-1; 7 positions match TRBD1. The length of the CDR3 is 14 residues. Trimming removed 6 bases from V and 6 bases from J; junction bases left unmatched: 8. Germline lookup yields CDR1 MRHNA and CDR2 SNTAGT. CDR3 loop: CASRGQFESNEQFF. In DNA, the CDR3 is TGTGCCAGCAGGGGACAGTTTGAGAGCAATGAGCAGTTCTTC.

The table lists this clone with a count of one. The rearrangement uses TRBV14 and TRBJ2-5; unclear D gene. Looked up from germline, CDR1 is SGHDN and CDR2 is FVKESK. The V gene lost 4 bases and the J gene lost 5 bases, with 14 bases spanning the gap. The CDR3 runs 14 residues. The CDR3 sequence is CASSPLYGPETQYF. The DNA for the CDR3 is TGTGCCAGCAGCCCCCTCTATGGGCCGGAGACCCAGTACTTC.

The rearrangement links TRBV5-1 to TRBJ2-7; possibly TRBD1 for D (5 bases). CDR3 size: 14 residues. The germline CDR1 and CDR2 sequences are SGHRS and YFSETQ. V dropped 3 bases and J dropped 0 bases, with 10 bases sitting between them. In DNA, the CDR3 is TGCGCCAGCAGCTGGGGCGGAAGCTCCTACGAGCAGTACTTC. It encodes CASSWGGSSYEQYF.

In its sample, this clone was seen a few times. This chain connects TRBV10-2 to TRBJ2-7, with a tentative D call TRBD1 (6 bases). Trimming left V 9 bases short and J 0 bases short, with 6 bases between. Germline CDR1 and CDR2: WSHSY and SAAADI. CDR3 length: 11 residues. The CDR3, as DNA: TGCGCCAGGACAGGCTCCTACGAGCAGTACTTC. It codes for CARTGSYEQYF.

The gene calls are TRBV30 and TRBJ1-1, with 8 bases fitting TRBD1. After removal of 4 bases from V and 8 bases from J, the junction contained 9 bases not matched to a gene. This CDR3 is 13 amino acids long. Germline V gene sequence: CDR1 GTSNPN, CDR2 SVGIG (reference sequence). CDR3 in DNA: TGTGCCTGGACCAGGGGGCCCGCGGGGGAAGCTTTCTTT. It specifies CAWTRGPAGEAFF.

The chain recombines TRBV5-4 with TRBJ1-4; D uncertain. With 0 bases removed from V and 8 bases from J, the gap between germline ends came to 11 bases. CDR1 is SGHNT, CDR2 YYREEE, per germline (reference sequence). The CDR3 loop spans 14 amino acids. The CDR3, as DNA: TGTGCCAGCAGCTTGGAGAACAGAGGGGAAAAACTGTTTTTT. Amino acids: CASSLENRGEKLFF.

This clone was recorded only once. This sequence joins TRBV9 and TRBJ2-7; D might be TRBD1 (5 bases). V was cut by 2 bases and J by 3 bases, with 15 bases left in between. This CDR3 spans 15 amino acids. Germline V gene data show CDR1 as SGDLS and CDR2 as YYNGEE. CDR3 amino acids: CASSVGRGSYYEQYF. CDR3 sequence (DNA): TGTGCCAGCAGCGTGGGAAGGGGCAGCTACTACGAGCAGTACTTC. Complete variable domain (other parts from reference TRBV9 and TRBJ2-7): DSGVTQTPKHLITATGQRVTLRCSPRSGDLSVYWYQQSLDQGLQFLIQYYNGEERAKGNILERFSAQQFPDLHSELNLSSLELGDSALYFCASSVGRGSYYEQYFGPGTRLTVT.

This chain uses TRBV9 with TRBJ2-1, with D hard to call. This CDR3 is built from 14 residues. Germline CDR1 is SGDLS and CDR2 is YYNGEE. The V gene lost 6 bases and the J gene lost 8 bases, with 18 bases spanning the gap. In nucleotides, the CDR3 is TGTGCCAGCAAACCCGGATTCTCCTGGGATGAGCAGTTCTTC. Its translation is CASKPGFSWDEQFF.

The V gene is TRBV25-1, the J gene TRBJ1-2; no reliable D call. Germline CDR1 and CDR2: MGHDK and SYGVNS. The CDR3 covers 13 residues. V was clipped by 4 bases and J by 4 bases, with 10 bases between them. This CDR3 reads CASSVGSGYGYTF. The CDR3 nucleotides read TGTGCCAGCAGTGTAGGGAGCGGCTATGGCTACACCTTC.